These 19 T cell receptor beta chains came from one sample sequenced in a study of shared clonotypes between healthy human individuals. This table comes from immunoSEQ multiplex PCR, and its TCRdb copy is limited to in-frame clones, with some not included. The sample lists fewer than 2.5 million clones, roughly 93% occurring once. The material sequenced was naive CD4+ T cells from PBMCs. Subset defined: CD45RA+ positively selected. All receptors come from a man between 18 and 35 years old in good health. Some clones in this sample may be carry-over from other donors' samples.

V gene TRBV11-2 combines with J gene TRBJ2-2, with a tentative D call TRBD1 (6 bases). Germline V CDR1 and CDR2: SGHAT, FQNNGV. The CDR3 is 14 residues long. The germline V and J ends were trimmed by 5 bases and 3 bases, with 10 bases remaining between them. Written as DNA, the CDR3 is TGTGCCAGCAGCGCGGACAGACACACCGGGGAGCTGTTTTTT. This sequence encodes CASSADRHTGELFF.

The chain recombines TRBV30 with TRBJ1-5; tentatively, D is TRBD1 (6 bases). Germline CDR1 is GTSNPN and CDR2 is SVGIG (reference sequence). V gave up 4 bases and J gave up 0 bases, with 13 bases separating them. The CDR3 is 15 amino acids. CDR3 region: CAWTVGTNSNQPQHF. CDR3 coding DNA: TGTGCCTGGACCGTGGGGACAAATAGCAATCAGCCCCAGCATTTT.

The chain links TRBV25-1 to TRBJ2-3; 13 nucleotides agree with TRBD2. Trimming removed 4 bases from V and 5 bases from J; junction bases left unmatched: 9. CDR3 length: 17 residues. From germline, CDR1 is MGHDK and CDR2 SYGVNS. The CDR3 sequence: CASSVRLAGGPGDTQYF. CDR3 nucleotide sequence: TGTGCCAGCAGTGTACGACTAGCGGGAGGCCCTGGAGATACGCAGTATTTT.

This clone came up once. This rearrangement joins TRBV9 to TRBJ2-7; TRBD2 matches 7 bases. In germline, CDR1 is SGDLS, CDR2 YYNGEE. The CDR3 has 15 residues. The junction had 10 bases not matched to a gene; V was cut back by 4 bases and J by 3 bases. The CDR3 nucleotides read TGTGCCAGCAGCCCCCGGGACTATACGAACTACGAGCAGTACTTC. Translated: CASSPRDYTNYEQYF.

This chain links TRBV4-2 with TRBJ2-7, with unresolved D. There are 14 residues in the CDR3. Germline V lookup: CDR1 LGHNA, CDR2 YNFKEQ. Trimming pared 3 bases from V and 2 bases from J, leaving 11 bases between. The CDR3, as DNA: TGTGCCAGCAGCCATGGTCTCGACGCCTACGAGCAGTACTTC. Its translation is CASSHGLDAYEQYF.

With regard to this clone: This same CDR3 is encoded by further DNA sequences in the sample. This sequence joins TRBV29-1 and TRBJ1-1; TRBD1 aligns across 10 bases. The J segment lost 4 bases and the V segment lost 4 bases, leaving 3 bases of the junction unmatched. CDR1 and CDR2 from the germline V gene are SQVTM and ANQGSEA. This CDR3 comprises 13 residues. CDR3 sequence reads: CSVGQGAGTEAFF. CDR3 DNA sequence: TGCAGCGTTGGACAGGGGGCGGGCACTGAAGCTTTCTTT.

The chain couples TRBV28 to TRBJ1-5; tentative D call: TRBD1 (5 bases). The CDR3 consists of 14 residues. V was shortened by 6 bases and J by 7 bases, with 16 bases between the two germline ends. Germline V CDR1 and CDR2: MDHEN, SYDVKM. In DNA, the CDR3 is TGTGCCAGCAGGGTCCCCGGGGCCCGCCAGCCCCAGCATTTT. Its translation is CASRVPGARQPQHF.

J is TRBJ1-5 and V is TRBV30; 10 positions agree with TRBD1. The CDR3 spans 17 residues. Germline CDR1 is GTSNPN and CDR2 is SVGIG (reference sequence). J lost 4 bases, V lost 2 bases, and 11 bases had no gene match. In DNA form, the CDR3 reads TGTGCCTGGAGTAAGGGACAGGGGATTGGAGTAAATCAGCCCCAGCATTTT. Its protein product is CAWSKGQGIGVNQPQHF.

This chain's CDR3 is CASSRDKGSGGYF. In DNA, the CDR3 is TGTGCCAGCTCCCGGGACAAGGGATCGGGAGGGTACTTC. The chain couples TRBV7-2 to TRBJ2-5; D might be TRBD2 (7 bases). Between the trimmed V and J ends, which lost 8 bases and 13 bases, there was a span of 23 bases. This CDR3 is 13 amino acids long. Germline CDR1 is SGHTA and CDR2 is FQGNSA.

This sequence joins TRBV28 and TRBJ2-7; 7 bases line up with TRBD2. Germline values: CDR1 MDHEN, CDR2 SYDVKM. The CDR3 spans 13 residues. Germline trimming cut 6 bases from V and 6 bases from J; bases unmatched to any gene: 8. CDR3 protein: CASSLPREGEQYF. The CDR3 DNA reads TGTGCCAGCAGCCTCCCCAGGGAGGGCGAGCAGTACTTC.

V gene TRBV19 combines with J gene TRBJ1-5; 8 bases are shared with TRBD1. The germline V gene encodes CDR1 LNHDA and CDR2 SQIVND (reference sequence). The CDR3 length is 14 residues. The V gene end was trimmed by 6 bases and the J gene end by 5 bases; junction bases not matched to a gene: 6. CDR3 region: CASSDRGWDQPQHF. CDR3 sequence (DNA): TGTGCCAGTAGCGACAGGGGATGGGATCAGCCCCAGCATTTT.

The chain combines TRBV5-1 with TRBJ1-5; weak D call: TRBD1 (5 bases). V gave up 0 bases and J gave up 1 base, with 17 bases separating them. The germline CDR1 and CDR2 sequences are SGHRS and YFSETQ. This CDR3 region has 18 residues. CDR3 in amino acids: CASSLGSPGTWSNQPQHF. CDR3 in DNA: TGCGCCAGCAGCTTGGGTTCCCCAGGGACTTGGAGCAATCAGCCCCAGCATTTT.

CDR3 DNA: TGTGCCAGCAGCTGGACAGGGAGGAAACCCGGGGAGCTGTTTTTT. Residues: CASSWTGRKPGELFF. V is TRBV7-9 and J is TRBJ2-2; TRBD1 agrees at 8 bases. After removal of 4 bases from V and 6 bases from J, the junction contained 7 bases not matched to a gene. The germline CDR1 and CDR2 sequences are SEHNR and FQNEAQ (reference sequence). The CDR3 loop spans 15 amino acids.

This clone was picked up one time. The chain is built from TRBV7-2 and TRBJ2-7; D uncertain. This CDR3 is built from 15 residues. The germline gives CDR1 SGHTA, CDR2 FQGNSA. V lost 2 bases to trimming and J lost 0 bases, with 11 bases between them. CDR3 in amino acids: CASSLSAESSYEQYF. The CDR3 DNA is TGTGCCAGCAGCTTAAGTGCGGAAAGCTCCTACGAGCAGTACTTC.

DNA of the CDR3: TGCGCCAGCAGCTTGGGGGCACTTGATTCTGGAAACACCATATATTTT. It is translated as CASSLGALDSGNTIYF. The chain joins TRBV5-1 to TRBJ1-3; D is unresolved. CDR1 is SGHRS and CDR2 is YFSETQ in the germline V gene. V was clipped by 0 bases and J by 1 base, with 11 bases between them. CDR3 length: 16 amino acids. The full variable domain, completed using reference TRBV5-1 and TRBJ1-3, is KAGVTQTPRYLIKTRGQQVTLSCSPISGHRSVSWYQQTPGQGLQFLFEYFSETQRNKGNFPGRFSGRQFSNSRSEMNVSTLELGDSALYLCASSLGALDSGNTIYFGEGSWLTVV.

The chain has TRBV7-3 and TRBJ1-5; D ambiguous. The CDR3 consists of 13 residues. Germline CDR1 reads SGHTA; CDR2 reads FQGTGA. V lost 3 bases to trimming and J lost 5 bases, with 8 bases between them. CDR3 amino acids: CASSFDGDQPQHF. CDR3 DNA: TGTGCCAGCAGCTTTGACGGAGATCAGCCCCAGCATTTT.

The chain couples TRBV27 to TRBJ2-7, with a tentative D call TRBD1 (5 bases). CDR1 is MNHEY and CDR2 is SMNVEV in the germline V gene (reference sequence). The CDR3 is 16 residues long. Trimming stripped 6 bases from V and 5 bases from J, with 23 bases between. CDR3 sequence: CASSEIRTRVIDEQYF. CDR3 DNA sequence: TGTGCCAGCAGCGAGATTAGGACCAGGGTAATCGACGAGCAGTACTTC.

With respect to this clone: This specimen includes other DNA sequences encoding the same CDR3. This chain connects TRBV18 to TRBJ1-2; 9 bases are a match to TRBD1. Germline CDR1 and CDR2: KGHSH and LQKENI. The CDR3 is made up of 15 amino acids. The trim removed 3 bases at V and 2 bases at J, leaving 4 bases unmatched. CDR3 sequence: CASSPLGQGNYGYTF. The DNA of the CDR3 is TGTGCCAGCTCACCCTTGGGACAGGGAAACTATGGCTACACCTTC.

This chain joins TRBV18 and TRBJ2-2; TRBD1 matches at 10 bases. With 4 bases clipped from V and 4 bases from J, the junction kept 3 bases outside the gene matches. CDR1 and CDR2 (germline): KGHSH, LQKENI. CDR3 size: 15 residues. The CDR3 nucleotides read TGTGCCAGCTCACTGTGGACAGGGGGCACCGGGGAGCTGTTTTTT. Its protein product is CASSLWTGGTGELFF.